Shown below are 32 T cell receptor beta chains from a single sample sequenced in a study of T cells in Graves' hyperthyroidism and ophthalmopathy. Amplification targeted TCR beta CDR3 regions from RNA transcripts. First-round RT-PCR with HTBI primers amplified the TCR CDR3 region. From the multiplex PCR reads, TCRdb called clonotypes with MiXCR, one entry per CDR3 protein. Of more than 600,000 distinct CDR3 sequences detected, approximately 16% appear once; the ten largest clones hold under 9.5%. The source material was blood. These receptors all stem from a man between 18 and 29 years old with Graves' hyperthyroidism.

This clonotype has just a few counts. The CDR3 region has the DNA TGCGCCAGCAGCCAAGGGGGACTAGCGGTCTACGAGCAGTACTTC. This encodes CASSQGGLAVYEQYF. The V gene is TRBV4-1, the J gene TRBJ2-7; 11 nucleotides align to TRBD2. The V and J ends lost 1 base and 3 bases, in that order; junction bases with no gene match: 2. Looked up from germline, CDR1 is MGHRA and CDR2 is YSYEKL. The CDR3 has 15 residues.

This clonotype showed up many times. CDR3 region: CASSQAVTDTQYF. CDR3 bases: TGTGCCAGCTCACAGGCCGTCACAGATACGCAGTATTTT. This chain connects TRBV18 to TRBJ2-3, with unresolved D. Trimming removed 4 bases at V and 2 bases at J, with 7 bases between. The V gene's germline CDR1 is KGHSH and CDR2 LQKENI. This CDR3 region has 13 residues.

This clonotype was seen a handful of times. This rearrangement joins TRBV11-1 to TRBJ2-3; no firm D call. The CDR3 extends over 13 amino acids. Trimming left V 5 bases short and J 4 bases short, with 10 bases between. Germline CDR1 and CDR2: SGHAT and FQDESV (reference sequence). The chain's CDR3 is CASSPPLSDTQYF. The DNA for the CDR3 is TGTGCCAGCAGCCCGCCTCTGTCAGATACGCAGTATTTT.

The chain has TRBV13 and TRBJ2-1; 8 bases map to TRBD1. Trimming removed 6 bases from V and 6 bases from J; junction bases left unmatched: 4. Germline V gene lookup returns CDR1 PRHDT and CDR2 FYEKMQ (reference sequence). The CDR3 totals 13 residues. The CDR3 coding sequence is TGTGCCAGCAGGACACAGGGGGTCAATGAGCAGTTCTTC. Translating it yields CASRTQGVNEQFF.

In its sample, this clonotype was seen a few times. The chain carries TRBV7-2 and TRBJ2-7, with D perhaps given as TRBD1 or TRBD2 (5 bases each). This CDR3 region has 14 residues. Trimming shortened V by 2 bases and J by 4 bases, and 12 bases separated the two germline ends. Germline-derived CDR1 and CDR2 are SGHTA and FQGNSA. The CDR3 DNA is TGTGCCAGCAGCTTATGGGGCAGGGAGTACGAGCAGTACTTC. Encoded protein: CASSLWGREYEQYF.

V usage is TRBV11-2 and J usage is TRBJ2-1; TRBD2 might be the D (5 bases). V was pared by 1 base and J by 5 bases, with 30 bases between. Germline V gives CDR1 SGHAT, CDR2 FQNNGV. This CDR3 comprises 21 residues. The CDR3 DNA sequence: TGTGCCAGCAGCTTAGTGAGACGGTTTCGACCGGACTCCCGATTCCACAATGAGCAGTTCTTC. It is translated as CASSLVRRFRPDSRFHNEQFF.

The CDR3 region is CASSPSSGRVYEQYF. DNA for the CDR3: TGTGCCAGCAGCCCCTCTAGCGGGAGGGTCTACGAGCAGTACTTC. The V gene is TRBV7-8, the J gene TRBJ2-7; TRBD2 aligns across 12 bases. CDR1 is SGHVS, CDR2 FQNEAQ, per germline. This CDR3 has 15 amino acids. V was clipped by 5 bases and J by 3 bases; unmatched bases: 5.

This clonotype was observed a handful of times. V is TRBV12-3 or TRBV12-4 and J is TRBJ2-1, with a possible D match to TRBD2 (6 bases). V gave up 3 bases and J gave up 9 bases, with 24 bases separating them. The length of the CDR3 is 17 residues. The CDR3 here is CASSFPSGGSYEGEQFF. Written as DNA, the CDR3 is TGTGCCAGCAGTTTCCCTTCCGGGGGTAGCTACGAGGGTGAGCAGTTCTTC.

The sample holds many counts of this clonotype. The chain carries TRBV2 and TRBJ2-1, with 12 bases identical to TRBD2. V trimming: 5 bases; J trimming: 4 bases; junction bases outside the gene matches: 6. From germline, CDR1 is SNHLY and CDR2 FYNNEI. This CDR3 comprises 16 residues. CDR3 protein: CASSYLGLAGYNEQFF. As DNA, the CDR3 is TGTGCCAGCAGTTATCTTGGACTAGCGGGATACAATGAGCAGTTCTTC.

This clonotype turned up a few times. For the CDR3, the DNA is TGTGCCAGCAGTGCTCGTTCCAAGCGAGAGACCCAGTACTTC. Translating gives CASSARSKRETQYF. The chain joins TRBV6-1 to TRBJ2-5; no clear D. CDR1 is MNHNS, CDR2 SASEGT, per germline. The CDR3 runs 14 residues. The ends were cut back, 4 bases at V and 4 bases at J, with 13 bases in the middle.

This clonotype came up a few times. The chain combines TRBV24-1 with TRBJ1-6; D perhaps matches TRBD1 (5 bases). The V end was cut by 5 bases, the J end by 18 bases, with 16 bases between. Germline CDR1 KGHDR, CDR2 SFDVKD. This CDR3 has 12 residues. CDR3: CATSVRDPDGHF. The CDR3 DNA follows: TGTGCCACCAGTGTCCGGGACCCCGATGGCCACTTT.

This clonotype occurred many times. This sequence joins TRBV20-1 and TRBJ2-3, with D uncertain. Germline-derived CDR1 and CDR2 are DFQATT and SNEGSKA (reference sequence). CDR3 length equals 13 residues. Trimming took off 5 bases at V and 2 bases at J, with 11 bases between the two ends. The CDR3 DNA sequence: TGCAGTGCTCATCCTCTATCCACAGATACGCAGTATTTT. Translating it yields CSAHPLSTDTQYF.

This clonotype was detected many times. The chain recombines TRBV9 with TRBJ2-2, with TRBD2 as a possible D gene (6 bases). The CDR3 length is 15 residues. Trimming shortened V by 4 bases and J by 7 bases, and 17 bases separated the two germline ends. Germline CDR1 is SGDLS and CDR2 is YYNGEE. The CDR3 DNA sequence: TGTGCCAGCAGCCCAATCCAGGGAGGTGGCGGGGAGCTGTTTTTT. Translation gives CASSPIQGGGGELFF.

Remarks on this clonotype: This may be a read error: a much more frequent sequence differs by one nucleotide. The final CDR3 position lacks the conserved phenylalanine or tryptophan, pointing to a likely read error. The rearrangement uses TRBV4-1 and TRBJ2-7; D may be TRBD1 (5 bases). This CDR3 has 13 amino acids. Germline V gene data show CDR1 as MGHRA and CDR2 as YSYEKL. V lost 0 bases, J lost 3 bases, and 6 bases lay in between. In nucleotides, the CDR3 is TGCGCCAGCAGCCAAGATCAGGGCTACGAGCAGTACCTC. This gives the protein CASSQDQGYEQYL.

This clonotype was detected once. This sequence joins TRBV12-3 or TRBV12-4 and TRBJ1-5; D is uncertain. With 0 bases removed from V and 4 bases from J, the gap between germline ends came to 7 bases. This CDR3 region has 14 residues. CDR3 nucleotides: TGTGCCAGCAGTTTAGCCGATCGAAATCAGCCCCAGCATTTT. This encodes CASSLADRNQPQHF.

This clonotype appeared many times. The chain links TRBV15 to TRBJ1-5; D is unresolved. Trimming left V 4 bases short and J 2 bases short, with 12 bases between. The germline V gene encodes CDR1 LNHNV and CDR2 YYDKDF (reference sequence). The CDR3 length is 15 residues. The CDR3 is CATSTSRQGNQPQHF. CDR3 nucleotide sequence: TGTGCCACCAGCACATCTCGGCAGGGCAATCAGCCCCAGCATTTT.

The rearrangement uses TRBV29-1 and TRBJ2-7, with 8 bases that match TRBD1. The CDR3 extends over 15 amino acids. Germline V lookup: CDR1 SQVTM, CDR2 ANQGSEA. V dropped 2 bases and J dropped 1; count of bases not matched to a gene: 7. The DNA of the CDR3 is TGCAGCGTTGAATTATGGGACAGGCCATCCTACGAGCAGTACTTC. Its protein is CSVELWDRPSYEQYF.

Note on this clonotype: A much bigger clone sits one base away, suggesting this may be a read error. The chain couples TRBV27 to TRBJ2-7; TRBD1 agrees at 7 bases. This CDR3 region has 14 residues. V lost 5 bases to trimming and J lost 6 bases; unmatched junction nucleotides: 10. The germline CDR1 and CDR2 sequences are MNHEY and SMNVEV (reference sequence). CDR3 DNA sequence: TGTGCCAGCAGTCCTCGACAGGGATCCCTCGAGCAGTACTTC. Translating it yields CASSPRQGSLEQYF.

This clonotype was counted only a few times. The rearrangement uses TRBV20-1 and TRBJ1-2, with D uncertain. CDR3 length equals 15 residues. V was shortened by 2 bases and J by 7 bases, with 20 bases between the two germline ends. The germline gives CDR1 DFQATT, CDR2 SNEGSKA (reference sequence). CDR3 nucleotides: TGCAGTGCTAGACCTTACACGGAGGGAGAAGGTGGCTACACCTTC. Translating it yields CSARPYTEGEGGYTF.

This clonotype was recorded a few times. The chain combines TRBV6-2 or TRBV6-3 with TRBJ2-1; TRBD2 is a possible D gene (6 bases). CDR3 size: 15 residues. V lost 6 bases to trimming and J lost 8 bases, with 20 bases between them. In germline, CDR1 is MNHEY, CDR2 SVGEGT. DNA of the CDR3: TGTGCCAGCAGGGGTAGCGGTCTGGCCACGGATGAGCAGTTCTTC. As protein: CASRGSGLATDEQFF.

This clonotype was observed many times. The V call is TRBV27, the J call TRBJ2-1; 9 bases match TRBD2. Looked up from germline, CDR1 is MNHEY and CDR2 is SMNVEV (reference sequence). CDR3 length: 14 residues. The junction had 11 bases not matched to a gene; V was cut back by 6 bases and J by 11 bases. The CDR3 sequence: CASSLGLAGFQQFF. CDR3 nucleotide sequence: TGTGCCAGCAGCCTGGGACTAGCAGGGTTTCAGCAGTTCTTC.

This clonotype was picked up many times. V gene TRBV11-1 combines with J gene TRBJ2-2; D gene unclear. The V and J ends lost 5 bases and 1 base respectively, with 8 bases between them. This CDR3 is built from 14 residues. Germline V gene sequence: CDR1 SGHAT, CDR2 FQDESV (reference sequence). For the CDR3, the DNA is TGTGCCAGCAGCCCTGTACTGAACACCGGGGAGCTGTTTTTT. Translating gives CASSPVLNTGELFF.

This clonotype was picked up a small number of times. The rearrangement links TRBV29-1 to TRBJ2-4; the match to TRBD2 covers 9 bases. Per germline, CDR1 SQVTM and CDR2 ANQGSEA. There are 15 residues in the CDR3. With 6 bases clipped from V and 4 bases from J, the junction kept 10 bases outside the gene matches. In DNA form, the CDR3 reads TGCAGCGTGCAGACGGGACTAGCAGAGAAAAACATTCAGTACTTC. It specifies CSVQTGLAEKNIQYF.

The chain uses TRBV5-6 and TRBJ1-1; D is unclear. Per germline, CDR1 SGHDT and CDR2 YYEEEE. V dropped 1 base and J dropped 0 bases, with 10 bases sitting between them. CDR3 length: 15 residues. CDR3 loop: CASSLLTALNTEAFF. CDR3 coding DNA: TGTGCCAGCAGCTTGTTAACAGCGTTGAACACTGAAGCTTTCTTT.

This clonotype was detected many times. J is TRBJ1-5 and V is TRBV28; tentative D call: TRBD1 (5 bases). The V end lost 2 bases, the J end lost 8 bases, and 22 bases lay between the germline ends. Germline V CDR1 and CDR2: MDHEN, SYDVKM. This CDR3 contains 17 residues. This chain's CDR3 is CASSLITGSAFRKPQHF. The DNA for the CDR3 is TGTGCCAGCAGTTTAATTACAGGTTCGGCCTTTAGGAAGCCCCAGCATTTT.

Concerning this clonotype itself: Relative to the germline gene, one junction end is altered; a read error may explain this. V gene TRBV5-8 combines with J gene TRBJ1-1; the D is unclear. CDR1 is SGHTS, CDR2 YDEGEE, per germline. This CDR3 region has 14 residues. CDR3 coding DNA: TGTGCCAGCAGCTTGGAAGGATTGGGAACTGAAGCTTCCTTT. Amino acids: CASSLEGLGTEASF.

The chain combines TRBV12-3 or TRBV12-4 with TRBJ2-5; D is possibly TRBD2 (6 bases). Trimming left V 5 bases short and J 0 bases short, with 19 bases between. The length of the CDR3 is 17 residues. The DNA of the CDR3 is TGTGCCAGCAGTCCGGGGTCTAGCGAATTGTACCAAGAGACCCAGTACTTC. Its protein product is CASSPGSSELYQETQYF.

The V gene is TRBV7-8, the J gene TRBJ1-3; no reliable D call. V was pared by 5 bases and J by 2 bases, with 13 bases between. This CDR3 has 15 residues. Germline V lookup: CDR1 SGHVS, CDR2 FQNEAQ. The chain's CDR3 is CASSRTRVAGNTIYF. CDR3 DNA: TGTGCCAGCAGCAGAACGAGGGTAGCTGGAAACACCATATATTTT.

This clonotype was recorded at least ten times. V gene TRBV20-1 combines with J gene TRBJ2-3, with 14 nucleotides matching TRBD2. The CDR3 has 13 amino acids. From germline, CDR1 is DFQATT and CDR2 SNEGSKA (reference sequence). The CDR3 DNA is TGCACCGGGACTAGCGGGAGTAGAGATACGCAGTATTTT. It codes for CTGTSGSRDTQYF.

The rearrangement uses TRBV20-1 and TRBJ2-5, with D unclear. Trimming removed 6 bases at V and 0 bases at J, with 14 bases between. CDR3 length equals 14 residues. Germline V gives CDR1 DFQATT, CDR2 SNEGSKA (reference sequence). The CDR3 bases are TGCAGTGCAGTCCCGGACGGGTACCAAGAGACCCAGTACTTC. Translating gives CSAVPDGYQETQYF.

About this clonotype: A much larger clone sits a single nucleotide away, making a read error possible. The chain joins TRBV10-3 to TRBJ2-3; D remains ambiguous. The CDR3 is 13 amino acids. V lost 8 bases, J lost 6 bases, and 15 bases lay in between. The germline gives CDR1 ENHRY, CDR2 SYGVKD. The CDR3 protein is CAIGVRPDDTQYF. CDR3 nucleotide sequence: TGTGCCATCGGTGTGAGGCCGGACGATACGCAGTATTTT.

This clonotype was seen at least ten times. The chain combines TRBV2 with TRBJ2-4; D unresolved. CDR1 and CDR2 from the germline V gene are SNHLY and FYNNEI. V was trimmed by 3 bases and J by 0 bases, leaving 9 bases between them. This CDR3 contains 15 residues. CDR3 residues: CASSDGGKAKNIQYF. CDR3 nucleotides: TGTGCCAGCAGTGATGGCGGCAAAGCCAAAAACATTCAGTACTTC.